The clone carrying this T cell receptor beta chain has ten or more counts. Antigen specificity is unknown. RNA transcripts were the source from which TCR beta CDR3 regions were amplified. Scientists carried out first-round RT-PCR using HTBI primers and then a second-round multiplex PCR. MiXCR was run by TCRdb on the multiplex PCR reads, yielding one entry per CDR3 protein. Seen here are 340,000 or so distinct CDR3 sequences, around a sixth observed once, and the top ten hold about 12%. The CDR3 covers 13 residues. Trimming took off 3 bases at V and 6 bases at J, with 8 bases between the two ends. Germline V lookup: CDR1 LNHNV, CDR2 YYDKDF (reference sequence). The data were obtained in a study of Graves' ophthalmopathy and Graves' hyperthyroidism. Study at large: The authors collected peripheral blood at initial diagnosis, before any treatment. Study-wide results and caveats: The model's prediction of ophthalmopathy progression had 70.59% sensitivity and less than 75% specificity.

The sequencing input was peripheral blood. This chain links TRBV15 with TRBJ2-2; D is undetermined. The receptor's source is an adult man with Graves' ophthalmopathy. In nucleotides, the CDR3 is TGTGCCACCAGCAGGTCCGCAGCCGGGGAGCTGTTTTTT. Its protein is CATSRSAAGELFF.